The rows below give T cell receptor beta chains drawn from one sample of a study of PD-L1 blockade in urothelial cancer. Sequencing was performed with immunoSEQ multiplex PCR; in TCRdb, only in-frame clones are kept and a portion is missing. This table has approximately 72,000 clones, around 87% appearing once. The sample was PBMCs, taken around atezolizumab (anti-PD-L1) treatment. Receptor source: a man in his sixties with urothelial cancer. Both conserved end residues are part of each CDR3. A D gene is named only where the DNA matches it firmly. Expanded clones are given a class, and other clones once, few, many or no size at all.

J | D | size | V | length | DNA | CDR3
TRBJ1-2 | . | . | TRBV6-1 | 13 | TGTGCCAGCAGTGAAGGACAGGCTTGGGGCTACACCTTC | CASSEGQAWGYTF
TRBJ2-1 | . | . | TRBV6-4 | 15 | TGTGCCAGCAGTGAAAGGGGGTACGGAGGTAATGAGCAGTTCTTC | CASSERGYGGNEQFF
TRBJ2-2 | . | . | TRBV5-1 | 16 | TGCGCCAGCAGCTTGGCCTCTCAGGGTGACACCGGGGAGCTGTTTTTT | CASSLASQGDTGELFF
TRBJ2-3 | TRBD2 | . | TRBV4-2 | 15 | TGTGCCAGCAGCCAGACTAGCGGGGGCACAGATACGCAGTATTTT | CASSQTSGGTDTQYF
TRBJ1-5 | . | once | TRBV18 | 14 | TGTGCCAGCTCACTGGACAATGGGGATCAGCCCCAGCATTTT | CASSLDNGDQPQHF
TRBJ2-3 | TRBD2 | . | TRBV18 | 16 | TGTGCCAGCTCACCCCTTAGCGGGACTAGCACAGATACGCAGTATTTT | CASSPLSGTSTDTQYF
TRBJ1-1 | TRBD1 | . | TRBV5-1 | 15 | TGCGCCAGCAGCTTAACCGGGACAGGGACCACTGAAGCTTTCTTT | CASSLTGTGTTEAFF
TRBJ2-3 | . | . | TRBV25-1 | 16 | TGTGCCAGCAGTGAATATAGAGGGCGATTTGAAGATACGCAGTATTTT | CASSEYRGRFEDTQYF
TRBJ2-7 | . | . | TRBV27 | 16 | TGTGCCAGCAGTCCACGACAGACATTAAGCTCCTACGAGCAGTACTTC | CASSPRQTLSSYEQYF
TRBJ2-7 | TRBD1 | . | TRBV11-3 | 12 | TGTGCCAGCAGTCGGGACAGGGACGAGCAGTACTTC | CASSRDRDEQYF
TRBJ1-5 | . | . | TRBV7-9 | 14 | TGTGCCAGCAGCTTAGACGGTTTCAATCAGCCCCAGCATTTT | CASSLDGFNQPQHF
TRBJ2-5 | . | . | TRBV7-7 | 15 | TGTGCTAGCAGCTTAGAGTACAGCCCTCAAGAGACCCAGTACTTC | CASSLEYSPQETQYF
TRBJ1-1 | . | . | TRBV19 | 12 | TGTGCCAGTAAGTCAGTGAACACTGAAGCTTTCTTT | CASKSVNTEAFF